This paragraph covers one T cell receptor (beta chain) sequence. This sample was taken from a study of blood T cell repertoires in COVID-19. Study as a whole: PBMCs, B-cell-depleted T cells, or T cells provided the cDNA or gDNA that made up the material.

The table came from immunoSEQ multiplex PCR; TCRdb's copy has only in-frame clones and leaves some out. The sample holds some 87,000 clones; 80% to 90% are singletons and the top ten take around two fifths. Germline V gene lookup returns CDR1 MNHEY and CDR2 SVGAGI. The CDR3 runs to 16 residues. J was trimmed by 6 bases and V by 2 bases; bases with no gene match: 8. This clonotype was obtained from an elderly man with active or convalescent COVID-19. V usage is TRBV6-5 and J usage is TRBJ2-3, with 10 bases fitting TRBD2. The sample consisted of peripheral blood. Here the CDR3 DNA reads TGTGCCAGCAGTTACGGATTAGCGGGGGGAGGGGATACGCAGTATTTT. Amino acids: CASSYGLAGGGDTQYF.